This T cell receptor beta chain was sequenced during a study of T-cell reconstitution after alpha-beta-depleted transplantation in children. This clonotype was detected only a few times. Trimming stripped 0 bases from V and 2 bases from J, with 13 bases between. This CDR3 is 16 amino acids long. The germline CDR1 and CDR2 sequences are SGHRS and YFSETQ. As it was prepared, the TCRbeta library received unique molecular identifiers. TCRdb re-called the PCR reads through MiXCR, storing one row per CDR3 protein. The table includes 420,000 or so distinct CDR3 sequences, roughly 11% detected once. The genes are TRBV5-1 and TRBJ2-3; D unclear. The source of this sequence is a human donor who donated a stem cell graft to a child with acute myeloid leukemia. The specimen comprised PBMCs from the stem cell graft donor, sampled from the stem cell graft. CDR3 nucleotides: TGCGCCAGCAGCTTGGGGCAGGCCAACCCCACAGATACGCAGTATTTT. Residues: CASSLGQANPTDTQYF.